The clone carrying this T cell receptor (beta chain) was seen repeatedly, ten times or more. The antigen remains unidentified. As part of library construction, unique molecular identifiers were attached to individual cDNA molecules. Using its own MiXCR run on the 5' RACE reads, TCRdb lists one record per CDR3 protein. The data show about 71,000 distinct CDR3 sequences, roughly an eighth seen once. These data belong to a study of early T cells in non-severe SARS-CoV-2 infection. Across the study: Sequencing targeted bulk RNA from unsorted whole blood, leaving chains unpaired. Study-level points and caveats: VDJdb matching favored anti-spike CD8 responses, missing private and CD4 specificities.

Between the trimmed V and J ends, which lost 10 bases and 4 bases, there was a span of 22 bases. The germline V gene has CDR1 MNHEY and CDR2 SVGAGI. CDR3 size: 15 residues. This specimen was whole blood, taken at baseline. This chain uses TRBV6-5 with TRBJ1-2; D gene unclear. This TCR was sampled from an adult who was a healthcare worker with PCR-confirmed SARS-CoV-2 infection or an uninfected control (not recorded which). The CDR3 coding sequence is TGTGCCACCTCCTTCCGTTCGGGCGGAGGCTATGGCTACACCTTC. Protein product: CATSFRSGGGYGYTF.